This T cell receptor (beta chain) was profiled in a study of identical twins. Findings and caveats of the study: Invariant MAIT and iNKT cells may have partly biased zero-insertion analyses. Insertions were fewer in abundant cord blood beta clonotypes, whereas memory repertoires showed none of this pattern.

The CDR3 is 14 residues long. The germline CDR1 and CDR2 sequences are MNHEY and SMNVEV (reference sequence). V lost 3 bases and J 4 bases, leaving 12 bases between the germline ends. Donors were all healthy Caucasians. A universal primer site was incorporated via template switching, and the cDNA contained unique molecular identifiers. TCRdb re-called the 5' RACE reads with MiXCR, one entry per CDR3 protein. The sample lists about 240,000 distinct CDR3 sequences, approximately 6.8% occurring once. This clonotype appeared a few times. Its target is unknown. This same sample was also taken into another study, of yellow fever vaccine responses in identical twins.

This receptor was obtained from a woman under 30 in good health. The J gene is TRBJ1-2, the V gene TRBV27; D not certain. The sample consisted of CD8+ T cells sorted from blood. The CDR3: CASSLDGAPYGYTF. For the CDR3, the DNA is TGTGCCAGCAGTTTGGACGGAGCACCCTATGGCTACACCTTC.